These 32 T cell receptor beta chains were all obtained from the same sample, sequenced in a study of T cell changes during pregnancy in multiple sclerosis. Sequencing was performed with immunoSEQ multiplex PCR; in TCRdb, only in-frame clones are kept and a portion is missing. The sample has about 89,000 clones, 94% seen once. The material sequenced was peripheral blood, taken in the third trimester of pregnancy. Receptors were obtained from a female donor with multiple sclerosis, enrolled in a pregnancy study.

The genes are TRBV6-4 and TRBJ2-7; D remains ambiguous. Trimming stripped 6 bases from V and 3 bases from J, with 12 bases between. The V gene's germline CDR1 is MRHNA and CDR2 SNTAGT. The CDR3 sequence is 13 residues long. The CDR3 coding sequence is TGTGCCAGCAGCGCAGCGCAAGGCTACGAGCAGTACTTC. Its protein product is CASSAAQGYEQYF.

This clone appeared once. The chain couples TRBV19 to TRBJ1-1; D gene unclear. Germline V gene lookup returns CDR1 LNHDA and CDR2 SQIVND (reference sequence). Trimming stripped 3 bases from V and 1 base from J, with 9 bases between. CDR3 length equals 14 residues. The CDR3 loop is CASSMSATNTEAFF. The CDR3 DNA reads as TGTGCCAGTAGTATGAGCGCCACGAACACTGAAGCTTTCTTT. Based on the CDR3 plus reference TRBV19 and TRBJ1-1, the full variable domain is DGGITQSPKYLFRKEGQNVTLSCEQNLNHDAMYWYRQDPGQGLRLIYYSQIVNDFQKGDIAEGYSVSREKKESFPLTVTSAQKNPTAFYLCASSMSATNTEAFFGQGTRLTVV.

J is TRBJ2-5 and V is TRBV5-1; 8 positions match TRBD1. This CDR3 has 15 residues. Germline-derived CDR1 and CDR2 are SGHRS and YFSETQ. J was trimmed by 6 bases and V by 0 bases; bases with no gene match: 7. The CDR3 DNA reads as TGCGCCAGCAGCTTGGATAGTACAGGGGGGCAGACCCAGTACTTC. This encodes CASSLDSTGGQTQYF.

In its sample, this clone was seen once. The J gene is TRBJ2-7, the V gene TRBV27; D is unresolved. V was cut by 4 bases and J by 9 bases, with 16 bases left in between. The CDR3 runs 13 residues. The V gene's germline CDR1 is MNHEY and CDR2 SMNVEV (reference sequence). Here the CDR3 reads CASSSYPTNRQYF. CDR3 nucleotides: TGTGCCAGCAGTTCTTACCCAACTAATCGGCAGTACTTC.

The chain has TRBV6-5 and TRBJ2-5, with a weak D call TRBD2 (5 bases). V was shortened by 6 bases and J by 6 bases, with 8 bases between the two germline ends. The CDR3 is 11 residues long. Germline CDR1 reads MNHEY; CDR2 reads SVGAGI. CDR3 nucleotide sequence: TGTGCCAGCAGGGACGGGAAGACCCAGTACTTC. It is translated as CASRDGKTQYF.

The chain uses TRBV11-2 and TRBJ1-5; D not certain. The CDR3 totals 14 residues. Trimming took off 0 bases at V and 8 bases at J, with 11 bases between the two ends. Germline CDR1 is SGHAT and CDR2 is FQNNGV. CDR3 in amino acids: CASSLDPGMEPQHF. CDR3 DNA: TGTGCCAGCAGCTTAGATCCGGGTATGGAGCCCCAGCATTTT.

V usage is TRBV19 and J usage is TRBJ2-2, with a weak D call TRBD2 (6 bases). Germline V gene sequence: CDR1 LNHDA, CDR2 SQIVND (reference sequence). CDR3 size: 14 residues. Trimming left V 6 bases short and J 4 bases short, with 12 bases between. CDR3 nucleotides: TGTGCCAGTAGGCCCCGGGACTTCACCGGGGAGCTGTTTTTT. Its protein is CASRPRDFTGELFF.

CDR3 region: CASSLGTGVTEAFF. The CDR3 DNA reads as TGTGCCAGCAGTTTAGGGACAGGGGTAACTGAAGCTTTCTTT. The chain uses TRBV28 and TRBJ1-1; TRBD1 matches 10 bases. CDR1 is MDHEN and CDR2 is SYDVKM in the germline V gene. The CDR3 contains 14 residues. The trim removed 2 bases at V and 5 bases at J, leaving 2 bases unmatched.

The rearrangement uses TRBV2 and TRBJ2-3; 12 bases line up with TRBD2. Germline-derived CDR1 and CDR2 are SNHLY and FYNNEI. V shed 10 bases and J 3 bases; nucleotides not matched to a gene: 14. This CDR3 has 17 amino acids. The CDR3 reads CAKQSPETSGRTDTQYF. The CDR3 DNA sequence: TGTGCCAAACAGTCCCCTGAGACTAGCGGGAGAACAGATACGCAGTATTTT. Full variable domain (outside the CDR3, taken from reference TRBV2 and TRBJ2-3): EPEVTQTPSHQVTQMGQEVILRCVPISNHLYFYWYRQILGQKVEFLVSFYNNEISEKSEIFDDQFSVERPDGSNFTLKIRSTKLEDSAMYFCAKQSPETSGRTDTQYFGPGTRLTVL.

This clone came up a few times. The rearrangement joins TRBV23-1 to TRBJ2-7; maybe TRBD2 (5 bases). TRBV23-1 counts as an open reading frame of uncertain function. The CDR3 length is 15 residues. V was trimmed by 5 bases and J by 3 bases, leaving 17 bases between them. In DNA, the CDR3 is TGCGCCAGCAGTGCTGGTGGACGGAGGCTCTACGAGCAGTACTTC. It translates to CASSAGGRRLYEQYF.

The chain employs TRBV6-5 and TRBJ2-3; 7 bases line up with TRBD1. The length of the CDR3 is 16 residues. Trimming took 2 bases from V and 1 from J; bases not matched to a gene: 6. Germline loops: CDR1 MNHEY, CDR2 SVGAGI. The CDR3 bases are TGTGCCAGCAGTTACCTATTAGGACAGGGCACAGATACGCAGTATTTT. It specifies CASSYLLGQGTDTQYF.

This chain joins TRBV10-1 and TRBJ2-3, with TRBD2 matching over 16 bases. V lost 8 bases, J lost 8 bases, and 4 bases stayed unmatched. The CDR3 is 14 amino acids. CDR1 is WNHNN, CDR2 SYGVQD, per germline (reference sequence). This CDR3 is CASAGTSGRGTQYF. In DNA, the CDR3 is TGCGCCAGCGCCGGGACTAGCGGGAGGGGTACGCAGTATTTT.

This sequence joins TRBV30 and TRBJ2-7; possibly TRBD2 for D (5 bases). V lost 6 bases and J lost 3, with 9 bases in between. CDR3 length: 11 residues. The germline gives CDR1 GTSNPN, CDR2 SVGIG (reference sequence). The CDR3 nucleotides read TGTGCCTGTGCCGGGGTCTACGAGCAGTACTTC. The encoded protein is CACAGVYEQYF.

The genes are TRBV5-4 and TRBJ2-7; 11 bases map to TRBD2. The CDR3 sequence is 15 residues long. Germline V CDR1 and CDR2: SGHNT, YYREEE (reference sequence). Unmatched junction bases numbered 2, after V lost 3 bases and J lost 0 bases. The CDR3 loop is CASSSGTSGSYEQYF. The DNA for the CDR3 is TGTGCCAGCAGCTCCGGGACTAGCGGCTCCTACGAGCAGTACTTC.

This chain uses TRBV6-6 with TRBJ2-7, with 9 positions matching TRBD2. From germline, CDR1 is MNHNY and CDR2 SVGAGI (reference sequence). Losses at the gene ends were 4 bases for V and 6 bases for J; bases not matched to a gene: 7. This CDR3 spans 14 amino acids. The CDR3 region is CASSWEREVVEQYF. The CDR3 DNA reads TGTGCCAGCAGTTGGGAGCGGGAGGTGGTCGAGCAGTACTTC.

As concerns this clone: The same CDR3 arises from other DNA sequences in this sample as well. The chain combines TRBV29-1 with TRBJ1-1; maybe TRBD1 (5 bases). Germline CDR1 and CDR2: SQVTM and ANQGSEA. Between the trimmed V and J ends, which lost 4 bases and 1 base, there was a span of 13 bases. CDR3 length equals 14 residues. CDR3 sequence: CSVAPPGQNTEAFF. Here the CDR3 DNA reads TGCAGCGTTGCGCCTCCTGGACAGAACACTGAAGCTTTCTTT.

The chain couples TRBV19 to TRBJ1-2; 11 bases line up with TRBD1. This CDR3 has 18 amino acids. Germline CDR1 reads LNHDA; CDR2 reads SQIVND (reference sequence). V lost 4 bases, J lost 0 bases, and 10 bases stayed unmatched. CDR3 in amino acids: CASSSLGQGERANYGYTF. CDR3 bases: TGTGCCAGTAGTAGCCTGGGACAGGGGGAACGCGCTAACTATGGCTACACCTTC.

The V and J genes are TRBV5-8 and TRBJ1-5; no clear D gene. Germline lookup yields CDR1 SGHTS and CDR2 YDEGEE. The CDR3 totals 14 residues. V was clipped by 4 bases and J by 2 bases, with 10 bases between them. CDR3 residues: CASSPDQGNQPQHF. The CDR3 DNA is TGTGCCAGCAGCCCGGATCAGGGCAATCAGCCCCAGCATTTT.

The chain is built from TRBV18 and TRBJ1-5; 7 nucleotides match TRBD1. Germline-derived CDR1 and CDR2 are KGHSH and LQKENI. The V gene end was trimmed by 3 bases and the J gene end by 3 bases; junction bases not matched to a gene: 8. This CDR3 comprises 16 residues. CDR3 DNA: TGTGCCAGCTCACCTAAGCCGGGACAGAACAATCAGCCCCAGCATTTT. Translation: CASSPKPGQNNQPQHF.

The genes are TRBV7-9 and TRBJ1-2; D perhaps matches TRBD1 (6 bases). With 2 bases removed from V and 3 bases from J, the gap between germline ends came to 10 bases. This CDR3 spans 14 amino acids. Germline CDR1 reads SEHNR; CDR2 reads FQNEAQ (reference sequence). DNA for the CDR3: TGTGCCAGCAGCTTAAGGGGGGGGGACTATGGCTACACCTTC. As protein: CASSLRGGDYGYTF.

The chain recombines TRBV18 with TRBJ2-7, with D possibly matching TRBD2 (6 bases). The CDR3 is made up of 14 amino acids. CDR1 KGHSH and CDR2 LQKENI come from the germline V gene. V was shortened by 6 bases and J by 2 bases, with 14 bases between the two germline ends. CDR3 DNA: TGTGCCAGCTCCTCCGGCGGGATTCCCTACGAGCAGTACTTC. Translated, it gives CASSSGGIPYEQYF.

The gene calls are TRBV4-3 and TRBJ2-3, with 8 bases lining up with TRBD2. This CDR3 region has 15 residues. The germline gives CDR1 LGHNA, CDR2 YSLEER. Germline trimming cut 3 bases from V and 0 bases from J; bases unmatched to any gene: 2. Here the CDR3 reads CASSHASGSTDTQYF. The CDR3 DNA reads as TGCGCCAGCAGCCATGCTAGCGGGAGCACAGATACGCAGTATTTT.

The chain links TRBV30 to TRBJ1-1; TRBD1 matches at 9 bases. The CDR3 length is 13 residues. Germline trimming cut 5 bases from V and 4 bases from J; bases unmatched to any gene: 5. Germline V gene sequence: CDR1 GTSNPN, CDR2 SVGIG (reference sequence). The CDR3 region is CAWGTGRSTEAFF. The CDR3 DNA reads as TGTGCCTGGGGGACAGGGCGGAGCACTGAAGCTTTCTTT.

V and J are TRBV6-6 and TRBJ1-4, with D maybe TRBD1 (5 bases). This CDR3 is built from 16 residues. The V gene's germline CDR1 is MNHNY and CDR2 SVGAGI (reference sequence). Trimming removed 5 bases from V and 1 base from J, with 14 bases in between. The CDR3 coding sequence is TGTGCCAGCAGTGCCACGCTCGGGGGAACTAATGAAAAACTGTTTTTT. The encoded protein is CASSATLGGTNEKLFF.

The J gene is TRBJ2-7, the V gene TRBV27; 9 positions agree with TRBD2. With V trimmed by 7 bases and J by 2 bases, 12 bases remained unmatched. Germline CDR1 reads MNHEY; CDR2 reads SMNVEV (reference sequence). This CDR3 contains 16 residues. As DNA, the CDR3 is TGTGCCAGCAATCAGCCTCAGGGCGGGAGGGCCTACGAGCAGTACTTC. Encoded protein: CASNQPQGGRAYEQYF.

V gene TRBV4-3 combines with J gene TRBJ2-2, with TRBD2 as a possible D gene (6 bases). This CDR3 has 16 amino acids. V lost 1 base and J 6 bases, leaving 15 bases between the germline ends. Germline CDR1 reads LGHNA; CDR2 reads YSLEER. In DNA, the CDR3 is TGCGCCAGCAGCCAAGGACGGGAGTTTTCCCCCGGGGAGCTGTTTTTT. Protein product: CASSQGREFSPGELFF.

The table lists this clone with a count of one. V is TRBV28 and J is TRBJ1-1; a possible D gene is TRBD1 (5 bases). Germline CDR1 reads MDHEN; CDR2 reads SYDVKM. CDR3 length equals 14 residues. Trimming stripped 6 bases from V and 1 base from J, with 12 bases between. Here the CDR3 DNA reads TGTGCCAGCAGGGACATCCGTTCGAACACTGAAGCTTTCTTT. Protein product: CASRDIRSNTEAFF.

The rearrangement joins TRBV30 to TRBJ1-5; D is ambiguous. The CDR3 length is 13 residues. Trimming removed 3 bases at V and 7 bases at J, with 13 bases between. The germline V gene has CDR1 GTSNPN and CDR2 SVGIG (reference sequence). The CDR3 region has the DNA TGTGCCTGGAGCACGCAGGAACGGCAGCCCCAGCATTTT. It translates to CAWSTQERQPQHF.

The V and J genes are TRBV2 and TRBJ2-3; a possible D gene is TRBD2 (6 bases). The CDR3 is made up of 17 amino acids. The V and J ends lost 4 bases and 5 bases respectively, with 22 bases between them. Germline CDR1 reads SNHLY; CDR2 reads FYNNEI. CDR3 region: CASSVPGGPQQGDTQYF. DNA of the CDR3: TGTGCCAGCAGTGTTCCCGGGGGACCGCAGCAGGGAGATACGCAGTATTTT.

This sequence joins TRBV19 and TRBJ2-7; D is perhaps TRBD1 (7 bases). CDR3 length: 13 residues. V was shortened by 7 bases and J by 5 bases, with 15 bases between the two germline ends. Germline CDR1 LNHDA, CDR2 SQIVND (reference sequence). CDR3 nucleotides: TGTGCCAGTACCTTAGGGGGCGGGAACGAGCAGTACTTC. Protein product: CASTLGGGNEQYF.

The V call is TRBV30, the J call TRBJ1-1; D unclear. The CDR3 is made up of 12 amino acids. Between the trimmed V and J ends, which lost 3 bases and 4 bases, there was a span of 9 bases. Germline V lookup: CDR1 GTSNPN, CDR2 SVGIG (reference sequence). In DNA, the CDR3 is TGTGCCTGGAGGGGCCTGGGCACTGAAGCTTTCTTT. This sequence encodes CAWRGLGTEAFF.

The chain combines TRBV19 with TRBJ1-2, with 8 bases matching TRBD1. The J segment lost 4 bases and the V segment lost 6 bases, leaving 1 base of the junction unmatched. The length of the CDR3 is 12 residues. The germline gives CDR1 LNHDA, CDR2 SQIVND (reference sequence). In DNA, the CDR3 is TGTGCCAGTAGACAGGGGGGCTATGGCTACACCTTC. Translation gives CASRQGGYGYTF.